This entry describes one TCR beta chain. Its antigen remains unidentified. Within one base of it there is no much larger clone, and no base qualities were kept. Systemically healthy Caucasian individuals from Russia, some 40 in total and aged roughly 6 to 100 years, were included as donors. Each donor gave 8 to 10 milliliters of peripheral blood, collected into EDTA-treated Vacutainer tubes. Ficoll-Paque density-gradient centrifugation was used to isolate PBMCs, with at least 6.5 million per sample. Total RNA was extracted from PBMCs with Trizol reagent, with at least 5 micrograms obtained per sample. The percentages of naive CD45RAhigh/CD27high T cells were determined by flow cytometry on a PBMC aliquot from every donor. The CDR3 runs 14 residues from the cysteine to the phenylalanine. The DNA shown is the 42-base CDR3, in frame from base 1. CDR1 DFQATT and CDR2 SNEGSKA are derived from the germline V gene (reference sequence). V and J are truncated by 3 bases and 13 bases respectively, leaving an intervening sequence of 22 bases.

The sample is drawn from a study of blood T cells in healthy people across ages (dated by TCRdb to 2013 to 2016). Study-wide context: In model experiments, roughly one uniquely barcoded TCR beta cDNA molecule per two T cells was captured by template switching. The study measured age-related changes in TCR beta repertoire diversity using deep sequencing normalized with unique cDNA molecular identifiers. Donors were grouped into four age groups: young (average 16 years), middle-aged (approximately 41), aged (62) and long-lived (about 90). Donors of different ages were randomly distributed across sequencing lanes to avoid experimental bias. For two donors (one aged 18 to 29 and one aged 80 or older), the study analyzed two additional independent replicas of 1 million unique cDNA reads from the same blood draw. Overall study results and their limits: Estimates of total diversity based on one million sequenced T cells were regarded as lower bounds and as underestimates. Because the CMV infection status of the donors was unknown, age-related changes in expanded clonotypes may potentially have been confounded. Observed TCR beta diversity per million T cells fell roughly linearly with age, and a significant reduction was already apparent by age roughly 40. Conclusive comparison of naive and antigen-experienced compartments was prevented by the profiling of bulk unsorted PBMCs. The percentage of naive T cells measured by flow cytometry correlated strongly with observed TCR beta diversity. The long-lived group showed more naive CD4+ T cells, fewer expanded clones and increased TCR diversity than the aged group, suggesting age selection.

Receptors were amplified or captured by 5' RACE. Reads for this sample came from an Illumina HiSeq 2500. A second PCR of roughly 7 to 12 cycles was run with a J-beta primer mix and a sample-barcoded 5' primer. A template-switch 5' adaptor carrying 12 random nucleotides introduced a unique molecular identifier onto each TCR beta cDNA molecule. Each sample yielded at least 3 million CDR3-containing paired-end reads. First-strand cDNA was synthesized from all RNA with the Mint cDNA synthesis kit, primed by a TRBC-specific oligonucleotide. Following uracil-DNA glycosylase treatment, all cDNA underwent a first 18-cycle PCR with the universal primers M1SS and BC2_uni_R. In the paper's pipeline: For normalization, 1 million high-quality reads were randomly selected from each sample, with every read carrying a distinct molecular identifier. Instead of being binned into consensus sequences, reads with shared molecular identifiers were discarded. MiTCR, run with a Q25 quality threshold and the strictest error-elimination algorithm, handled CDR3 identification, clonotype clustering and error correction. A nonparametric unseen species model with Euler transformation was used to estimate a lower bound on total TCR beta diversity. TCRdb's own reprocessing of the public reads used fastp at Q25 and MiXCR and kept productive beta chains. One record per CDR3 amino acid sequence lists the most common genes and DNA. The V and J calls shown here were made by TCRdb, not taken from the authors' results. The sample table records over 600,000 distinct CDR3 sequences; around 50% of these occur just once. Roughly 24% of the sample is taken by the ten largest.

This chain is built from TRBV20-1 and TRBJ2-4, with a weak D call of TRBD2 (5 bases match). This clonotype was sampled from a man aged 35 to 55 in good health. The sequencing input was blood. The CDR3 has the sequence CSASGLEVTTEQYF. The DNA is TGCAGTGCTAGCGGGCTGGAGGTCACTACAGAGCAGTACTTC.